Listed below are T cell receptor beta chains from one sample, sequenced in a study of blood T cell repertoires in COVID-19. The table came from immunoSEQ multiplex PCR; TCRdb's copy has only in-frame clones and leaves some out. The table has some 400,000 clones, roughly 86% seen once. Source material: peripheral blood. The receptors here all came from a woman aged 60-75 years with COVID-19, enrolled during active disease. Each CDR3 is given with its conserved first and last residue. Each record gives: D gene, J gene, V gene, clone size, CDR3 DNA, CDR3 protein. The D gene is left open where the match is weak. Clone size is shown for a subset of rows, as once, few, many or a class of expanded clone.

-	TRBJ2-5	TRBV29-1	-	TGCAGCGTTGTCCCTAGCTGGGAGACCCAGTACTTC	CSVVPSWETQYF
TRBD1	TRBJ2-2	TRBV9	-	TGTGCCAGCAGCTACCACACAGGGGGCCTAGGAGCCGGGGAGCTGTTTTTT	CASSYHTGGLGAGELFF
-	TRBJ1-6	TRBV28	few	TGTGCCAGCAGTATCCAGATGGGAGATAATTCACCCCTCCACTTT	CASSIQMGDNSPLHF
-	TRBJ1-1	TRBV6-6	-	TGTGCCAGCACCTTTGACCAGGGGAACACTGAAGCTTTCTTT	CASTFDQGNTEAFF
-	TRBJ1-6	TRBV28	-	TGTGCCAGCACCCTAGGAGGCTTTTTAACGCATAATTCACCCCTCCACTTT	CASTLGGFLTHNSPLHF
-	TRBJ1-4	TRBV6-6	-	TGTGCCAGCGGGCCAGGGAGGAAGAATGAAAAACTGTTTTTT	CASGPGRKNEKLFF
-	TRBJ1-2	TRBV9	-	TGTGCCAGCAGCGGCCCCAGGGATGGCTACACCTTC	CASSGPRDGYTF
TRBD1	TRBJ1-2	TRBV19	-	TGTGCCAGTAGTATGGGGACAGGGGGCTACTATGGCTACACCTTC	CASSMGTGGYYGYTF
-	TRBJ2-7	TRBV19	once	TGTGCCAGTAGTGAAACAGGGGGGGCCCCCTACGAGCAGTACTTC	CASSETGGAPYEQYF
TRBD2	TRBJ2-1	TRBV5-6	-	TGTGCCAGCAGCGACGGGACTAGCGGGGACAACAATGAGCAGTTCTTC	CASSDGTSGDNNEQFF
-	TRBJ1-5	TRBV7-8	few	TGTGCCAGCAGCTGGAGGGGTTCGGGCAATCAGCCCCAGCATTTT	CASSWRGSGNQPQHF
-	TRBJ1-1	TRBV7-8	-	TGTGCCAGCAGCTTAACAGCAGGGAACACTGAAGCTTTCTTT	CASSLTAGNTEAFF
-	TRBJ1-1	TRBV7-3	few	TGTGCCAGCAGCTTGGTTGGAGCCGGCATGAACACTGAAGCTTTCTTT	CASSLVGAGMNTEAFF
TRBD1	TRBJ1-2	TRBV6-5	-	TGTGCCAGCAGTCTAGCAGGGGGTTGGGGCTACACCTTC	CASSLAGGWGYTF
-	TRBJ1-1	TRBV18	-	TGTGCCAGCTCACCACTGGGACTGGCGAACACTGAAGCTTTCTTT	CASSPLGLANTEAFF
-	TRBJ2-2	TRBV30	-	TGTGCCTGGAGGCGGGGTCTCTGGGCCGGGGAGCTGTTTTTT	CAWRRGLWAGELFF
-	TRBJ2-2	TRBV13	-	TGTGCCAGCAGGCCAAGAGGCGGCACCGGGGAGCTGTTTTTT	CASRPRGGTGELFF